The present TCR beta chain was sequenced within a study of CD8+ T cells in alopecia areata. Findings of the study overall: Scalp and blood retained many expanded lesional clones during tofacitinib.

As to this clone: Its cognate antigen is unknown.

Treatment of the sample: oral pan-JAK inhibitor, 5-10 mg twice daily. CDR1 is DFQATT, CDR2 SNEGSKA, per germline (reference sequence). V was pared by 3 bases and J by 5 bases, with 5 bases between. CDR3 length: 11 residues. It was cDNA, reverse transcribed from extracted RNA, that served as the sequencing template. Only in-frame clones appear in the TCRdb table, and some are missing; sequencing was by immunoSEQ multiplex PCR. The data contain 150,000 to 200,000 clones, roughly 60% of them singletons. This clonotype originated in a human donor with alopecia areata. V gene TRBV20-1 combines with J gene TRBJ2-1; D is uncertain. Sample: CD4+ T cells sorted from blood, taken at week 24, from a patient treated with tofacitinib. CDR3: CSASKHNEQFF. Written as DNA, the CDR3 is TGCAGTGCTAGCAAGCACAATGAGCAGTTCTTC.